This entry concerns a single T cell receptor beta chain. Seattle patients were enrolled during active infection and followed longitudinally. The data belong to a study of blood T cell repertoires in COVID-19. Study at large: COVID-19 samples, acute and convalescent, were from the United States, Italy and Spain.

Germline values: CDR1 ENHRY, CDR2 SYGVKD. This CDR3 contains 14 residues. Trimming removed 7 bases from V and 1 base from J; junction bases left unmatched: 6. Original processing methods: The authors estimated nucleated cell counts from reference gene primer amplification. The table came from immunoSEQ multiplex PCR; TCRdb's copy has only in-frame clones and leaves some out. Clone size and the V and J calls come from that table; the DNA yielded D and trimming. The table shows some 150,000 clones, with around 83% occurring only once. The sample consisted of peripheral blood. The rearrangement links TRBV10-3 to TRBJ1-2, with 7 nucleotides matching TRBD1. The TCR sequence derives from a woman aged 55-70 years with COVID-19, enrolled during active disease. Here the CDR3 DNA reads TGTGCCATCAAAAGGGACAGCGATAACTATGGCTACACCTTC. Translated: CAIKRDSDNYGYTF.